The 18 T cell receptor beta chains below were found in one sample sequenced in a study of blood T cell repertoires in COVID-19. Some clones are missing from TCRdb's copy, which holds only in-frame ones; the method was immunoSEQ multiplex PCR. The table shows more than 200,000 clones, with about 89% occurring only once. The sequencing input was PBMCs or T cells enriched from blood (not recorded which). All receptors derive from a woman in her twenties or thirties who had recovered from COVID-19.

The rearrangement uses TRBV6-5 and TRBJ2-7, with TRBD1 identical over 7 bases. The CDR3 contains 15 residues. The germline V gene encodes CDR1 MNHEY and CDR2 SVGAGI. The V segment lost 6 bases and the J segment 2 bases; nucleotides outside the gene matches: 10. CDR3 residues: CASSTGTDNTYEQYF. DNA of the CDR3: TGTGCCAGCAGCACCGGGACAGACAATACCTACGAGCAGTACTTC.

CDR3 protein: CASSIHGERKQPQHF. Here the CDR3 DNA reads TGTGCCAGTAGTATACATGGGGAGCGTAAGCAGCCCCAGCATTTT. The V gene is TRBV19, the J gene TRBJ1-5; D ambiguous. V lost 2 bases, J lost 7 bases, and 15 bases lay in between. Germline V lookup: CDR1 LNHDA, CDR2 SQIVND (reference sequence). This CDR3 is built from 15 residues.

The chain employs TRBV7-9 and TRBJ2-7; 9 bases are a match to TRBD2. Germline CDR1 and CDR2: SEHNR and FQNEAQ (reference sequence). Trimming removed 5 bases from V and 3 bases from J; junction bases left unmatched: 8. The CDR3 consists of 15 residues. The CDR3 DNA reads as TGTGCCAGCAGCCGACGACTAGCGGAAAACTACGAGCAGTACTTC. Translating it yields CASSRRLAENYEQYF.

V is TRBV10-3 and J is TRBJ2-7; 10 positions match TRBD1. The CDR3 totals 15 residues. Trimming removed 8 bases from V and 5 bases from J; junction bases left unmatched: 12. CDR1 is ENHRY, CDR2 SYGVKD, per germline. The CDR3 DNA sequence: TGTGCCATCGGGAAGACGAGGACAGGGGGTGACGAGCAGTACTTC. This codes for CAIGKTRTGGDEQYF.

CDR3 loop: CASSAGPGEQYF. For the CDR3, the DNA is TGTGCCAGCTCCGCGGGACCAGGGGAGCAGTACTTC. This chain connects TRBV28 to TRBJ2-7; TRBD2 is a possible D gene (6 bases). In germline, CDR1 is MDHEN, CDR2 SYDVKM. The V end lost 8 bases, the J end lost 7 bases, and 15 bases lay between the germline ends. This CDR3 is built from 12 residues.

A single count supports this clone. The chain uses TRBV27 and TRBJ2-3; possible D gene TRBD2, 5 bases. The CDR3 length is 16 residues. The ends were cut back, 5 bases at V and 0 bases at J, with 15 bases in the middle. Germline CDR1 is MNHEY and CDR2 is SMNVEV (reference sequence). CDR3 coding DNA: TGTGCCAGCAGTCCACTCTTAGCGCTTAGCACAGATACGCAGTATTTT. It specifies CASSPLLALSTDTQYF.

The V and J genes are TRBV11-2 and TRBJ2-3; 7 bases match TRBD1. The CDR3 is made up of 13 amino acids. Germline trimming cut 5 bases from V and 4 bases from J; bases unmatched to any gene: 3. The V gene's germline CDR1 is SGHAT and CDR2 FQNNGV. CDR3 sequence (DNA): TGTGCCAGCAGCCGAGGGGGCGCAGATACGCAGTATTTT. As protein: CASSRGGADTQYF.

The genes are TRBV7-2 and TRBJ1-2, with 9 bases aligning to TRBD1. CDR1 and CDR2 from the germline V gene are SGHTA and FQGNSA. The CDR3 runs to 14 residues. The V and J ends lost 5 bases and 6 bases, in that order; junction bases with no gene match: 7. In DNA, the CDR3 is TGTGCCAGCAGCGCCCGACAGGGGGTCGATGGCTACACCTTC. It is translated as CASSARQGVDGYTF.

The chain joins TRBV28 to TRBJ2-5; tentative D call: TRBD2 (6 bases). The CDR3 contains 15 residues. The germline gives CDR1 MDHEN, CDR2 SYDVKM. Trimming left V 7 bases short and J 6 bases short, with 21 bases between. For the CDR3, the DNA is TGTGCCAGCATCGAGGGGTGGGGAGGCGGGAAGACCCAGTACTTC. It encodes CASIEGWGGGKTQYF.

The chain's CDR3 is CASSLGAEYEQYF. The CDR3 DNA is TGTGCCAGCAGCTTAGGGGCCGAATACGAGCAGTACTTC. V is TRBV7-9 and J is TRBJ2-7; no definite D call. Germline CDR1 and CDR2: SEHNR and FQNEAQ (reference sequence). The CDR3 has 13 amino acids. V lost 1 base and J 4 bases, leaving 8 bases between the germline ends.

V and J are TRBV27 and TRBJ2-5, with D hard to call. Deletions cut 5 bases from V and 9 bases from J, with 19 bases between. CDR1 and CDR2 (germline): MNHEY, SMNVEV (reference sequence). The CDR3 sequence is 14 residues long. The CDR3 is CASSLTTNAAAQYF. CDR3 DNA: TGTGCCAGCAGTCTGACGACGAACGCCGCGGCCCAGTACTTC.

This clone has just a few counts. This chain connects TRBV28 to TRBJ1-4; 10 bases line up with TRBD1. Trimming at V came to 6 bases and at J to 8 bases, leaving 6 bases not matched to a gene. The CDR3 totals 14 residues. In germline, CDR1 is MDHEN, CDR2 SYDVKM. DNA for the CDR3: TGTGCCAGCAGATGGGGGACAGGGGTCGAAAAACTGTTTTTT. Amino acids: CASRWGTGVEKLFF.

The chain recombines TRBV15 with TRBJ1-1; 8 nucleotides line up with TRBD1. CDR1 is LNHNV and CDR2 is YYDKDF in the germline V gene (reference sequence). V was clipped by 1 base and J by 7 bases; unmatched bases: 5. The CDR3 length is 14 residues. For the CDR3, the DNA is TGTGCCACCAGCAGAGTTCAGGGGGCGGGTGAAGCTTTCTTT. Protein: CATSRVQGAGEAFF.

The chain links TRBV7-2 to TRBJ2-7; 11 bases are a match to TRBD2. J gave up 1 base and V 4 bases, and 3 bases lay outside the gene matches. The CDR3 is 15 amino acids. Germline CDR1 SGHTA, CDR2 FQGNSA. In DNA, the CDR3 is TGTGCCAGCAGCTCAAGACTAGCGGGATCCTACGAGCAGTACTTC. Protein sequence: CASSSRLAGSYEQYF.

This clone appeared a few times. The chain employs TRBV13 and TRBJ1-3, with D unclear. The CDR3 contains 14 residues. Trimming took off 5 bases at V and 3 bases at J, with 11 bases between the two ends. The germline gives CDR1 PRHDT, CDR2 FYEKMQ (reference sequence). CDR3 residues: CASSPLLSGNTIYF. The CDR3 DNA follows: TGTGCCAGCAGCCCCCTCCTGAGTGGAAACACCATATATTTT. The variable domain in full, with the rest retrieved from reference TRBV13 and TRBJ1-3, is AAGVIQSPRHLIKEKRETATLKCYPIPRHDTVYWYQQGPGQDPQFLISFYEKMQSDKGSIPDRFSAQQFSDYHSELNMSSLELGDSALYFCASSPLLSGNTIYFGEGSWLTVV.

The gene calls are TRBV20-1 and TRBJ1-2; D ambiguous. V was trimmed by 5 bases and J by 9 bases, leaving 7 bases between them. CDR1 and CDR2 (germline): DFQATT, SNEGSKA (reference sequence). This CDR3 region has 9 residues. CDR3 in DNA: TGCAGTGCTTCTTCTAGCTACACCTTC. Translating gives CSASSSYTF.

The V gene is TRBV7-2, the J gene TRBJ2-3, with 15 bases identical to TRBD2. The CDR3 is 18 residues long. Per germline, CDR1 SGHTA and CDR2 FQGNSA. Trimming took 5 bases from V and 2 from J; bases not matched to a gene: 8. This CDR3 reads CASSRRTSGRASTDTQYF. The CDR3 nucleotides are TGTGCCAGCAGCCGCAGGACTAGCGGGAGGGCCTCCACAGATACGCAGTATTTT.

The chain recombines TRBV9 with TRBJ1-5; 8 bases agree with TRBD1. Unmatched junction bases numbered 5, after V lost 2 bases and J lost 7 bases. Germline V CDR1 and CDR2: SGDLS, YYNGEE. This CDR3 is 14 amino acids long. The CDR3 DNA sequence: TGTGCCAGCAGCGTCCAGGGGGCGGACCAGCCCCAGCATTTT. Protein sequence: CASSVQGADQPQHF.